This T cell receptor beta chain was identified during a study of neoadjuvant nivolumab and ipilimumab in lung cancer. Findings and limits, study-wide: Higher pretherapy blood TCR richness went with higher resected-tumor richness. Only two of four nivolumab-treated tumors gained richness and clonality by surgery.

Libraries were prepared by immunoSEQ multiplex PCR; TCRdb keeps only in-frame clonotypes and omits some of them. The data show about 7,000 clones, 75% to 90% seen once. There are 18 residues in the CDR3. The V gene's germline CDR1 is SGHDT and CDR2 YYEEEE. With 1 base clipped from V and 2 bases from J, the junction kept 9 bases outside the gene matches. This clone showed up just a few times. The antigen is undetermined. This clonotype was obtained from an adult with non-small cell lung cancer. The genes are TRBV5-6 and TRBJ2-3; 11 nucleotides agree with TRBD2. The sample consisted of tumor tissue, taken after neoadjuvant nivolumab, alone or with ipilimumab, at or shortly before surgery. For the CDR3, the DNA is TGTGCCAGCAGCTTGTTCGGAGTGACTAGCGGGACCACAGATACGCAGTATTTT. It translates to CASSLFGVTSGTTDTQYF. The whole variable domain, filled in from reference TRBV5-6 and TRBJ2-3, reads DAGVTQSPTHLIKTRGQQVTLRCSPKSGHDTVSWYQQALGQGPQFIFQYYEEEERQRGNFPDRFSGHQFPNYSSELNVNALLLGDSALYLCASSLFGVTSGTTDTQYFGPGTRLTVL.